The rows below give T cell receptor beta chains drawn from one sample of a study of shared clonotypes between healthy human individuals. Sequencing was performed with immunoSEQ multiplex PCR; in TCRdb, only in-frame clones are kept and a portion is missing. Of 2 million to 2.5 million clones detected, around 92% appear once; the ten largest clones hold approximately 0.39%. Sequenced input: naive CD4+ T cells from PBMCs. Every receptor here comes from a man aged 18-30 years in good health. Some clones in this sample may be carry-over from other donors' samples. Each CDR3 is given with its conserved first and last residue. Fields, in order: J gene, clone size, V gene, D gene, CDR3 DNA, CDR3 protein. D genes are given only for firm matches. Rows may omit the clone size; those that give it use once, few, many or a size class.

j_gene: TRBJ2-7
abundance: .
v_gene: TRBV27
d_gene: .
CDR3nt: TGTGCCAGCAGGACGGGAGCGAGGTACGAGCAGTACTTC
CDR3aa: CASRTGARYEQYF

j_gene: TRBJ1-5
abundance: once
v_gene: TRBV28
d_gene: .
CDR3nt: TGTGCCAGCAGCTTGGTACAGTACAATCAGCCCCAGCATTTT
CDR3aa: CASSLVQYNQPQHF

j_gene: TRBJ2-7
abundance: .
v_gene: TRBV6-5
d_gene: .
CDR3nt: TGTGCCGTTGGGACCATCCTCACCTACGAGCAGTACTTC
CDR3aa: CAVGTILTYEQYF

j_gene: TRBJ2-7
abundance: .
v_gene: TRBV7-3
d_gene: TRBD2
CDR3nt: TGTGCCAGCAGCCAGTCGACTAGCGGGCCCTACGAGCAGTACTTC
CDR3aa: CASSQSTSGPYEQYF

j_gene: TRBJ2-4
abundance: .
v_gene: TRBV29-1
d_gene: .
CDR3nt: TGCAGCGTGCTGACGACTAACATTCAGTACTTC
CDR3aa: CSVLTTNIQYF

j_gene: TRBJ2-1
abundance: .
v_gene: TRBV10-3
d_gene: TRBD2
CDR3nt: TGTGCCATCAGTGATTCTTATGGGAGGTCAGCGGGAGTTCGCAATGAGCAGTTCTTC
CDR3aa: CAISDSYGRSAGVRNEQFF

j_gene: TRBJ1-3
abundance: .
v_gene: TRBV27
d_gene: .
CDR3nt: TGTGCCAGCAGTTCCCTAGCCTCCGGAAACACCATATATTTT
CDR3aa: CASSSLASGNTIYF

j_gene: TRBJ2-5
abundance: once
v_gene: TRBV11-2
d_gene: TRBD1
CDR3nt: TGTGCCAGCAGCCGGCTGGACAGGGGGCAGGAGACCCAGTACTTC
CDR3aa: CASSRLDRGQETQYF

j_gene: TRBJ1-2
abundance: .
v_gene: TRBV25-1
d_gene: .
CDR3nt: TGTGCCAGCAGGGGGGGAACCTATGGCTACACCTTC
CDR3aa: CASRGGTYGYTF

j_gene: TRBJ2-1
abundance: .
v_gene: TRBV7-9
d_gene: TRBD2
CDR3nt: TGTGCCAGCAGCCTCGGACTAGCGGGAAACGAGCAGTTCTTC
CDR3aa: CASSLGLAGNEQFF

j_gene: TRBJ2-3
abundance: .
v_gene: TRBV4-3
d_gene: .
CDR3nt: TGCGCCAGCAGCCAAGAACCAGGAACAGATACGCAGTATTTT
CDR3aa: CASSQEPGTDTQYF

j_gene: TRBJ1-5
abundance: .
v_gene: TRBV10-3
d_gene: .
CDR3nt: TGTGCCAGCGGTCAGGATAGCAATCAGCCCCAGCATTTT
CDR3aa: CASGQDSNQPQHF

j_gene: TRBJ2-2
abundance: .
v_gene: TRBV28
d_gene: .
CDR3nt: TGTGCCAGCAATAAATATATTGGCACCGGGGAGCTGTTTTTT
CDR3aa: CASNKYIGTGELFF

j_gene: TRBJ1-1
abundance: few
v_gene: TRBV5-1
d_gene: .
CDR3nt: TGCGCCAGCAGCTTGGAATCGAACACTGAAGCTTTCTTT
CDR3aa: CASSLESNTEAFF

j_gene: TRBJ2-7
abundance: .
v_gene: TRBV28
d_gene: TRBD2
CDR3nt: TGTGCCAGCAGTTTATTGGGGACTAGCGGGATCTACGAGCAGTACTTC
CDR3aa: CASSLLGTSGIYEQYF

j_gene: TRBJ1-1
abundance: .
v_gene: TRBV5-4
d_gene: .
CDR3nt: TGTGCCAGCAGCTTGGGCCGATCGTCGGTGGCTGAAGCTTTCTTT
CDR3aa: CASSLGRSSVAEAFF

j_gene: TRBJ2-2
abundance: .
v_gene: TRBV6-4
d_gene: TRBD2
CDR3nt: TGTGCCAGCAGTTACACCGCGACTAGCGTGACCGGGGAGCTGTTTTTT
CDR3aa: CASSYTATSVTGELFF

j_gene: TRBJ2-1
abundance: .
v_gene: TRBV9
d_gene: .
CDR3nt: TGTGCCAGCAGCGTAAATCGGGAGAATGAGCAGTTCTTC
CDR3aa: CASSVNRENEQFF

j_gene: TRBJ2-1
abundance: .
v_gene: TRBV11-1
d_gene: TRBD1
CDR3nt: TGTGCCAGCAGCTTAGGGGACAGGGGGATCGATGAGCAGTTCTTC
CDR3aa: CASSLGDRGIDEQFF

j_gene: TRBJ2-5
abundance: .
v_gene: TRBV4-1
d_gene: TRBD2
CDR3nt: TGCGCCAGCAGCCAAGACCGAGCTGGCGGGAGAAGGTACTTC
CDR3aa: CASSQDRAGGRRYF

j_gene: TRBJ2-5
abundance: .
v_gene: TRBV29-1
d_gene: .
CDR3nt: TGCAGCGCCTGGGGCCAAGAGACCCAGTACTTC
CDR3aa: CSAWGQETQYF

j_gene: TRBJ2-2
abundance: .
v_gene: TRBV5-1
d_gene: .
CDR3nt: TGCGCCAGCAGCTTGGGGCCCGGGGACACCGGGGAGCTGTTTTTT
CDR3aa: CASSLGPGDTGELFF

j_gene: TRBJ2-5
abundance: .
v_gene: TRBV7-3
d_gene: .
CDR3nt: TGTGCCAGCAGCTTAATTGGCTCTAACCAAGAGACCCAGTACTTC
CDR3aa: CASSLIGSNQETQYF

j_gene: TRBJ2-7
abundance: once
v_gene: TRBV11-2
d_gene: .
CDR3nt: TGTGCCAGCAGCTTAGATCTTAGGCGGGTCTCCTACGAGCAGTACTTC
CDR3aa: CASSLDLRRVSYEQYF

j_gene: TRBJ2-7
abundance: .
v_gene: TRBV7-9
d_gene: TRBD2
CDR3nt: TGTGCCAGCAGCCAGGCTACTAGCGCCTACGAGCAGTACTTC
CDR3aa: CASSQATSAYEQYF

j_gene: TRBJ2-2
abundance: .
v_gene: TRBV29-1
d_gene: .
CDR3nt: TGCAGCGTTGACGAAGGGAACACCGGGGAGCTGTTTTTT
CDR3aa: CSVDEGNTGELFF

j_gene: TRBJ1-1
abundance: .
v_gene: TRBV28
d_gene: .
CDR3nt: TGTGCCAGCAGTTCCACACTGCGAGCTTTCTTT
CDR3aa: CASSSTLRAFF

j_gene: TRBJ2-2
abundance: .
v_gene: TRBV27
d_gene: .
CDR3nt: TGTGCCAGCCGCTTAGAGGCACGGGGGACCGGGGAGCTGTTTTTT
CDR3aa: CASRLEARGTGELFF

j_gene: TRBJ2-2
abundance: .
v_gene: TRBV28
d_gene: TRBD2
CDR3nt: TGTGCCAGCAGAGGAGCGGGAGGAACCGGGGAGCTGTTTTTT
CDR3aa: CASRGAGGTGELFF

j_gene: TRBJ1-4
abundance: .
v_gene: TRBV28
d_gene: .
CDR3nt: TGTGCCAGCAGCCCCCGGGCTAATGAAAAACTGTTTTTT
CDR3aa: CASSPRANEKLFF

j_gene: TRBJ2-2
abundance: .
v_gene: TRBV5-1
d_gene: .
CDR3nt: TGCGCCAGCAGCTCAGGGGACGGAACCTACACCGGGGAGCTGTTTTTT
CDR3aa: CASSSGDGTYTGELFF

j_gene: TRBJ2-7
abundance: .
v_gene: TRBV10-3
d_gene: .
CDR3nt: TGTGCCATCAGTGAGTCCCTCGGGACTCCCTCCTACGAGCAGTACTTC
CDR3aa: CAISESLGTPSYEQYF

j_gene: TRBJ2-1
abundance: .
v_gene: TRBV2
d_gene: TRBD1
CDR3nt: TGTGCCAGCAGTGGACAGGGTCACGCGAATGAGCAGTTCTTC
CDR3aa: CASSGQGHANEQFF

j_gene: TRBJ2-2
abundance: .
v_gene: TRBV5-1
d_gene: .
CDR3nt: TGCGCCAGCACCCTATATGCAGGGTCGAACACCGGGGAGCTGTTTTTT
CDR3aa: CASTLYAGSNTGELFF

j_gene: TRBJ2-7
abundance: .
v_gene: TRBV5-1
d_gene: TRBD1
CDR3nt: TGCGCCAGCAGCTTGGGACAGGGGCTGGAGCAGTACTTC
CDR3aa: CASSLGQGLEQYF

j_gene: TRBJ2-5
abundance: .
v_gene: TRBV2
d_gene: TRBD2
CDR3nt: TGTGCCAGCAGCGAACTAGCGCTGGAGACCCAGTACTTC
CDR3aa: CASSELALETQYF

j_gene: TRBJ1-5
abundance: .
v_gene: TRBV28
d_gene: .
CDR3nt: TGTGCCAGCAGTTTAGGGTCTTGGAATCAGCCCCAGCATTTT
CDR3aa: CASSLGSWNQPQHF

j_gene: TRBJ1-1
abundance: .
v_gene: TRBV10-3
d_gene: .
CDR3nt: TGTGCCATCAGCCCCGGCCTAGGGAATGAAGCTTTCTTT
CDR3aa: CAISPGLGNEAFF

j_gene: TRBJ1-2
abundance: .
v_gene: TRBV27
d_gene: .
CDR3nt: TGTGCCAGCAGTTTACGGGGATATAACTATGGCTACACCTTC
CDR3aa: CASSLRGYNYGYTF

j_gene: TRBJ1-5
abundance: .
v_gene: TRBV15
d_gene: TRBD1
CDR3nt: TGTGCCACCAAGGACAGGGGACAGCCCCAGCATTTT
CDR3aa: CATKDRGQPQHF

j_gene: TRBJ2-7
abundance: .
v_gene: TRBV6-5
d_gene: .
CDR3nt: TGTGCCAGCAGACCCAGGACTATGGGCGAGCAGTACTTC
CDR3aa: CASRPRTMGEQYF

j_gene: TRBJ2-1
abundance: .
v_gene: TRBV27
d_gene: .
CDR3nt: TGTGCCAGCAGGCGGGACAACTACTACAATGAGCAGTTCTTC
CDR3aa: CASRRDNYYNEQFF

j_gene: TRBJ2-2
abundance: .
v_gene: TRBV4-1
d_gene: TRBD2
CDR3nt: TGCGCCAGCAGCCACCAAGCGGGAGGGAGGCAGACCGGGGAGCTGTTTTTT
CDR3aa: CASSHQAGGRQTGELFF

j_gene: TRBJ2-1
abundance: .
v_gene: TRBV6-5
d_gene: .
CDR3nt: TGTGCCAGCAAAGACCCCTCAGGGTCTCACAATGAGCAGTTCTTC
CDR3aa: CASKDPSGSHNEQFF

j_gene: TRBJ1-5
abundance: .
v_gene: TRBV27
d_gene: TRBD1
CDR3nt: TGTGCCAGCAGTTTTGGGGGACAGTTCCTCCGCAATCAGCCCCAGCATTTT
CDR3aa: CASSFGGQFLRNQPQHF

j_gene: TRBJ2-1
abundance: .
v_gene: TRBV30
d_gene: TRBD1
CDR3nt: TGTGCCTGGAGTGGGGACAGCAACAATGAGCAGTTCTTC
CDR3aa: CAWSGDSNNEQFF

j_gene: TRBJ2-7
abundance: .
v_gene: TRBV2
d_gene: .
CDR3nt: TGTGCCAGCAGTGGGGGGGACTCCTACGAGCAGTACTTC
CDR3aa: CASSGGDSYEQYF

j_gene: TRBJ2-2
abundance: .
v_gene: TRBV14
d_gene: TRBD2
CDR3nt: TGTGCCAGCAGCCCGCTACGCGGGAGGGCCAACGGGGAGCTGTTTTTT
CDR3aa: CASSPLRGRANGELFF

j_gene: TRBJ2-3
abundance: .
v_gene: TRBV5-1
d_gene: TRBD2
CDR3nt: TGCGCCAGCAGCTTGGCCGGACTAGCGGGGGGCACAGATACGCAGTATTTT
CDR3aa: CASSLAGLAGGTDTQYF

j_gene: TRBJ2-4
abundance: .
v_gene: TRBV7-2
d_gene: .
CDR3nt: TGTGCCAGCAGCTTCGCCTTCGACAGAATGGGGGCCAAAAACATTCAGTACTTC
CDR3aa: CASSFAFDRMGAKNIQYF

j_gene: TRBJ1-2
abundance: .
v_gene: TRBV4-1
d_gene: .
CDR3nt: TGCGCCAGCAGCCAAGGCGAGAACAAGGCCAACTATGGCTACACCTTC
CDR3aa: CASSQGENKANYGYTF

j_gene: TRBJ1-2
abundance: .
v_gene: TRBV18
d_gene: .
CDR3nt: TGTGCCAGCTCACCAGCCACAGGAGACTATGGCTACACCTTC
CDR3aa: CASSPATGDYGYTF

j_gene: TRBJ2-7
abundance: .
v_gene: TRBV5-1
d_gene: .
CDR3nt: TGCGCCAGCAGCCTCGAGGCGCTCGCCTACGAGCAGTACTTC
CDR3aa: CASSLEALAYEQYF

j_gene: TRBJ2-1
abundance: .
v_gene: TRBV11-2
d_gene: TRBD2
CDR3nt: TGTGCCAGCAGCTCGAGACTAGCGGGAGAAGATGAGCAGTTCTTC
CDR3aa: CASSSRLAGEDEQFF

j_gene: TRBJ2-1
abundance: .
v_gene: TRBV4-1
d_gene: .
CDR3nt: TGCGCCAGCAGCCAGGGTAGGGGCGAATCCTACAATGAGCAGTTCTTC
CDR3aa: CASSQGRGESYNEQFF

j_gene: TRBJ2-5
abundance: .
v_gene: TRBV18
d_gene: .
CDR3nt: TGTGCCAGCTCACCATCTCGGGATGAGACCCAGTACTTC
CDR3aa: CASSPSRDETQYF

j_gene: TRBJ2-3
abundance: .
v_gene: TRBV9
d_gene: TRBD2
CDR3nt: TGTGCCAGCAGCGTCAGAGGCCTAGCGGACTACACAGATACGCAGTATTTT
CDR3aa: CASSVRGLADYTDTQYF

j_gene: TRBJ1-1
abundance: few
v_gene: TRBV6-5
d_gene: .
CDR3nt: TGTGCCAGCAACTCCCCTGGGACTGAAGCTTTCTTT
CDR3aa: CASNSPGTEAFF